The rows below give T cell receptor beta chains drawn from one sample of a study of regulatory T cells in long-lasting Graves disease. TCRdb called the multiplex PCR reads again in MiXCR, with one record for every CDR3 protein. The sample lists fewer than 450,000 distinct CDR3 sequences; over 12% were seen once. The sample was also linked to a second study, of T cells in Graves' hyperthyroidism and ophthalmopathy.

The starting material was peripheral blood mononuclear cells (PBMCs), obtained at new diagnosis, from a patient treated with antithyroid drugs. Source of these receptors: a woman between 35 and 50 years old with Graves disease. Each CDR3 is given with its conserved first and last residue. The order of the fields is V gene, clone size, D gene, J gene, CDR3 DNA, CDR3 protein. The D gene is left open where the match is weak. The size field is filled for only some rows; it gives once, few, many or a size class.

v_call: TRBV20-1; clone_size: NA; d_call: TRBD1; j_call: TRBJ1-2; cdr3_nt: TGCAGTGCTATAACCGGGACAGGATTAGGTGGCTACACCTTC; cdr3_aa: CSAITGTGLGGYTF
v_call: TRBV4-1; clone_size: NA; d_call: NA; j_call: TRBJ2-2; cdr3_nt: TGCGCCAGCAGCCTAAGGTCGGCGCCGAACACCGGGGAGCTGTTTTTT; cdr3_aa: CASSLRSAPNTGELFF
v_call: TRBV30; clone_size: few; d_call: NA; j_call: TRBJ2-4; cdr3_nt: TGTGCCTGGGACTCCTACGGGACCAAAAACATTCAGTACTTC; cdr3_aa: CAWDSYGTKNIQYF
v_call: TRBV5-1; clone_size: few; d_call: NA; j_call: TRBJ2-5; cdr3_nt: TGTGCCAGCAGCCTCCGGTGGCGGGCGACAGAGACCCAGTACTTC; cdr3_aa: CASSLRWRATETQYF
v_call: TRBV3-1; clone_size: many; d_call: NA; j_call: TRBJ2-5; cdr3_nt: TGTGCCAGCAGCCAGGTTAGCGGTCAAGAGACCCAGTACTTC; cdr3_aa: CASSQVSGQETQYF
v_call: TRBV24-1; clone_size: many; d_call: NA; j_call: TRBJ2-3; cdr3_nt: TGTGCCACCAGTGATCGGGAAAACACAGATACGCAGTATTTT; cdr3_aa: CATSDRENTDTQYF
v_call: TRBV6-1; clone_size: NA; d_call: TRBD1; j_call: TRBJ2-7; cdr3_nt: TGTGCCAGCAGTAGTCGAACAGGGGACCCCCAGGACGAGCAGTACTTC; cdr3_aa: CASSSRTGDPQDEQYF
v_call: TRBV10-3; clone_size: few; d_call: NA; j_call: TRBJ2-1; cdr3_nt: TGTGCCATCAGTGAGTCTACCCGGGCAGGGGGGAACAATGAGCAGTTCTTC; cdr3_aa: CAISESTRAGGNNEQFF
v_call: TRBV15; clone_size: many; d_call: TRBD1; j_call: TRBJ1-6; cdr3_nt: TGTGCCACCAGCAGAGTAAGGCAGGGGGATTCACCCCTCCACTTT; cdr3_aa: CATSRVRQGDSPLHF
v_call: TRBV15; clone_size: many; d_call: NA; j_call: TRBJ1-4; cdr3_nt: TGTGCCACCAGCAGAGACAGGGGCCCTGGCGAGAAACTGTTTTTT; cdr3_aa: CATSRDRGPGEKLFF
v_call: TRBV20-1; clone_size: many; d_call: TRBD1; j_call: TRBJ2-7; cdr3_nt: TGCAGTGCCGCGGACAGGGAACCCTACGAGCAGTACTTC; cdr3_aa: CSAADREPYEQYF
v_call: TRBV6-2/TRBV6-3; clone_size: few; d_call: NA; j_call: TRBJ1-1; cdr3_nt: TGTGCCAGCAGGGCCGCCCCGGGGAACACTGAAGCTTTCTTT; cdr3_aa: CASRAAPGNTEAFF
v_call: TRBV6-2/TRBV6-3; clone_size: NA; d_call: NA; j_call: TRBJ2-1; cdr3_nt: TGTGCCAGCAGTTACACCTCTCCCGGATTTAACAATGAGCAGTTCTTC; cdr3_aa: CASSYTSPGFNNEQFF
v_call: TRBV19; clone_size: few; d_call: NA; j_call: TRBJ2-1; cdr3_nt: TGTGCCAGTAGTATGGCTAGAGACAATGAGCAGTTCTTC; cdr3_aa: CASSMARDNEQFF
v_call: TRBV28; clone_size: many; d_call: NA; j_call: TRBJ1-1; cdr3_nt: TGTGCCAGCAGTTTCCTTATGAACACTGAAGCTTTCTTT; cdr3_aa: CASSFLMNTEAFF
v_call: TRBV28; clone_size: few; d_call: TRBD2; j_call: TRBJ2-3; cdr3_nt: TGTGCCAGCAGTTCTTACAGGACTAGCGGGAGCTTCAGCACAGATACGCAGTATTTT; cdr3_aa: CASSSYRTSGSFSTDTQYF
v_call: TRBV5-5; clone_size: many; d_call: NA; j_call: TRBJ1-6; cdr3_nt: TGTGCCAGCAGCTTGGGCGACAGAAGCTCCTATAATTCACCCCTCCACTTT; cdr3_aa: CASSLGDRSSYNSPLHF
v_call: TRBV7-8; clone_size: few; d_call: TRBD2; j_call: TRBJ2-2; cdr3_nt: TGTGCCAGCAGCTTAGTTGGGATAGCGGGAACCGGGGAGCTGTTTTTT; cdr3_aa: CASSLVGIAGTGELFF
v_call: TRBV12-3/TRBV12-4; clone_size: many; d_call: NA; j_call: TRBJ2-1; cdr3_nt: TGTGCCAGCAGTAATGGACAGTTAATTTTTTTC; cdr3_aa: CASSNGQLIFF
v_call: TRBV15; clone_size: few; d_call: TRBD1; j_call: TRBJ1-1; cdr3_nt: TGTGCCACCAGCAGAATCGGGACAGGGAACACTGAAGCTTTCTTT; cdr3_aa: CATSRIGTGNTEAFF
v_call: TRBV12-3/TRBV12-4; clone_size: many; d_call: NA; j_call: TRBJ2-7; cdr3_nt: TGTGCCAGCAGTTTAGGGATTCAGGCCTACGAGCAGTACTTC; cdr3_aa: CASSLGIQAYEQYF
v_call: TRBV28; clone_size: many; d_call: NA; j_call: TRBJ2-7; cdr3_nt: TGTGCCAGCAGTTTTCAGGACAGCTCCTACGAGCAGTACTTC; cdr3_aa: CASSFQDSSYEQYF
v_call: TRBV28; clone_size: many; d_call: NA; j_call: TRBJ2-1; cdr3_nt: TGTGCCAGCTCCTCACCCGGGGGTAGCGTCGACAATGAGCAGTTCTTC; cdr3_aa: CASSSPGGSVDNEQFF
v_call: TRBV7-8; clone_size: NA; d_call: NA; j_call: TRBJ2-5; cdr3_nt: TGTGCCAGCAGCTTTCCCGGGATCCAAGAGACCCAGTACTTC; cdr3_aa: CASSFPGIQETQYF
v_call: TRBV11-2; clone_size: few; d_call: TRBD1; j_call: TRBJ2-4; cdr3_nt: TGTGCCAGCAGCGCCGACAGGGTCCTGAACATTCAGTACTTC; cdr3_aa: CASSADRVLNIQYF
v_call: TRBV30; clone_size: few; d_call: NA; j_call: TRBJ2-1; cdr3_nt: TGTGCCTGGAGTGTATATAACTTTAATGAGCAGTTCTTC; cdr3_aa: CAWSVYNFNEQFF
v_call: TRBV28; clone_size: many; d_call: NA; j_call: TRBJ2-3; cdr3_nt: TGTGCCAGCAGTTCAGCGGAGCCCACAGATACGCAGTATTTT; cdr3_aa: CASSSAEPTDTQYF
v_call: TRBV20-1; clone_size: NA; d_call: NA; j_call: TRBJ1-2; cdr3_nt: TGCAGTGCTAGAGAACGTAGACAGAACTATGGCTACACCTTC; cdr3_aa: CSARERRQNYGYTF
v_call: TRBV5-4; clone_size: few; d_call: NA; j_call: TRBJ2-7; cdr3_nt: TGTGCCAGCAGCCGAGATGTGGGGGGCGTCTCCTACGAGCAGTACTTC; cdr3_aa: CASSRDVGGVSYEQYF
v_call: TRBV20-1; clone_size: few; d_call: NA; j_call: TRBJ1-1; cdr3_nt: TGCAGTGCTGAGGGACACTTCATGAACACTGAAGCTTTCTTT; cdr3_aa: CSAEGHFMNTEAFF
v_call: TRBV7-9; clone_size: NA; d_call: NA; j_call: TRBJ1-5; cdr3_nt: TGTGCCAGCAACTTAGCCGTTAATCAGCCCCAGCATTTT; cdr3_aa: CASNLAVNQPQHF
v_call: TRBV11-2; clone_size: many; d_call: NA; j_call: TRBJ2-5; cdr3_nt: TGTGCCAGCAGCTTAGATAGTGCAGGGTTGGGCGAGACCCAGTACTTC; cdr3_aa: CASSLDSAGLGETQYF
v_call: TRBV27; clone_size: many; d_call: NA; j_call: TRBJ2-1; cdr3_nt: TGTGCCAGCAGTTTTTTAGGCAATGAGCAGTTCTTC; cdr3_aa: CASSFLGNEQFF
v_call: TRBV7-6; clone_size: NA; d_call: NA; j_call: TRBJ1-1; cdr3_nt: TGTGCCAGCAGCTTAAAGGAGGGACCCGGATTCGAGGCTTTCTTT; cdr3_aa: CASSLKEGPGFEAFF
v_call: TRBV2; clone_size: many; d_call: NA; j_call: TRBJ1-4; cdr3_nt: TGTGCCAGCAGTGGGACATCCCCTAATGAAAAACTGTTTTTT; cdr3_aa: CASSGTSPNEKLFF
v_call: TRBV28; clone_size: many; d_call: NA; j_call: TRBJ2-7; cdr3_nt: TGTGCCAGCAGTTTCGGCAGCAGCTCCTACGAGCAGTACTTC; cdr3_aa: CASSFGSSSYEQYF
v_call: TRBV11-3; clone_size: many; d_call: NA; j_call: TRBJ1-1; cdr3_nt: TGTGCCAGCAGCTCTCACTTAACCGCGACTGAAGCTTTCTTT; cdr3_aa: CASSSHLTATEAFF
v_call: TRBV7-2; clone_size: many; d_call: NA; j_call: TRBJ2-7; cdr3_nt: TGTGCCAGCAGCTTAGGGGACTTTTCCTACGAGCAGTACTTC; cdr3_aa: CASSLGDFSYEQYF
v_call: TRBV18; clone_size: NA; d_call: NA; j_call: TRBJ1-2; cdr3_nt: TGTGCCAGCTCACCACAATTGGGTGGAGGAGACTATGGCTACACCTTC; cdr3_aa: CASSPQLGGGDYGYTF
v_call: TRBV6-5; clone_size: few; d_call: TRBD2; j_call: TRBJ2-7; cdr3_nt: TGTGCCAGCAGTTTCGAGCGGGAGGGACAGTACTTC; cdr3_aa: CASSFEREGQYF
v_call: TRBV10-3; clone_size: NA; d_call: TRBD2; j_call: TRBJ2-7; cdr3_nt: TGTGCCATCGGAAAAGGGACTAGCAGTTACGAGCAGTACTTC; cdr3_aa: CAIGKGTSSYEQYF